This TCR beta chain was sequenced for a study of T-cell reconstitution after alpha-beta-depleted transplantation in children (TCRdb year 2016). For the study in its entirety: Using TCR repertoire profiling, the study quantitatively followed how T-cell immune reconstitution unfolded in children after TCRalphabeta/CD19-depleted allogeneic hematopoietic cell transplantation.

For CDR1 and CDR2, the germline V gene lists MGHRA and YSYEKL. Including cysteine and phenylalanine, the CDR3 has 13 amino acids. Just the 39-base CDR3 DNA is kept, in frame starting at base 1. V and J are truncated by 1 base and 7 bases respectively, leaving an intervening sequence of 11 bases. The library was obtained by PCR. Reads for this sample came from an Illumina HiSeq 2500. Molecular barcoding was employed in the preparation of TCR libraries, with unique molecular identifiers being used to normalize TCRbeta repertoire quantification. Through fastp at Q25 and MiXCR, TCRdb rebuilt clones from the public reads, retaining in-frame beta chains. When rows share a CDR3 protein, they turn into one entry using the most common DNA and genes. Present in this sample are about 200,000 distinct CDR3 sequences, roughly 15% of which were seen just once. The ten largest account for approximately 13% of the sample.

This clonotype was detected only a few times. Its antigen is currently not known. Per-base qualities were not stored, and no clone one base away is much larger. The sequence is built from TRBV4-1 and TRBJ2-7; the D gene remains uncertain. The sample in question was PBMCs from the stem cell graft donor, obtained from the stem cell graft. The source of this sequence is a human donor who donated a stem cell graft to a child with acute lymphoblastic leukemia. The nucleotide sequence reads TGCGCCAGCAGCCAAGTGATCTTGGAGGAGCAGTACTTC. This sequence encodes CASSQVILEEQYF.